This TCR beta chain was profiled in a study of blood T cell repertoires in COVID-19. Study summary: Samples came from the United States, Italy and Spain, spanning acute and convalescent COVID-19. From T cells, B-cell-depleted T cells, or PBMCs came the material, which was cDNA or gDNA.

Original processing methods: The assay estimated nucleated cells by amplifying reference gene primers. The table came from immunoSEQ multiplex PCR; TCRdb's copy has only in-frame clones and leaves some out. V, J and clone size were drawn from that table, and D and trimming were deduced from the DNA. The sample lists around 190,000 clones, about four fifths occurring once. The CDR3 contains 15 residues. CDR1 PRHDT and CDR2 FYEKMQ come from the germline V gene (reference sequence). With V trimmed by 5 bases and J by 4 bases, 6 bases remained unmatched. The chain uses TRBV13 and TRBJ1-3; 9 positions agree with TRBD1. The source material was peripheral blood. The receptor was derived from a man aged 55 to 69 with acute or convalescent COVID-19. The CDR3 coding sequence is TGTGCCAGCAGCGCCGACAGGGGGAGAGGAAACACCATATATTTT. It specifies CASSADRGRGNTIYF.